Sequencing of this TCR beta chain was carried out in a study of CD8 T cells in Susac syndrome. Germline-derived CDR1 and CDR2 are SGDLS and YYNGEE. Between the trimmed V and J ends, which lost 5 bases and 2 bases, there was a span of 15 bases. This CDR3 spans 15 amino acids. With random hexamers, roughly 0.45 to 1 ug RNA was reverse transcribed. TCRdb re-called the immunoSEQ multiplex PCR reads through MiXCR, storing one row per CDR3 protein. The sample contains 150,000 to 200,000 distinct CDR3 sequences, roughly 92% of which appear only once. The sequenced sample was CD4+ T cells from PBMCs. This receptor was obtained from a human donor with Susac syndrome. The chain employs TRBV9 and TRBJ2-3; the D gene is possibly TRBD2 (6 bases). Written as DNA, the CDR3 is TGTGCCAGCAGGAGTTGGGACTCGTTCACAGATACGCAGTATTTT. Amino acid sequence: CASRSWDSFTDTQYF. Combining the CDR3 with reference TRBV9 and TRBJ2-3 gives the whole variable domain DSGVTQTPKHLITATGQRVTLRCSPRSGDLSVYWYQQSLDQGLQFLIQYYNGEERAKGNILERFSAQQFPDLHSELNLSSLELGDSALYFCASRSWDSFTDTQYFGPGTRLTVL.